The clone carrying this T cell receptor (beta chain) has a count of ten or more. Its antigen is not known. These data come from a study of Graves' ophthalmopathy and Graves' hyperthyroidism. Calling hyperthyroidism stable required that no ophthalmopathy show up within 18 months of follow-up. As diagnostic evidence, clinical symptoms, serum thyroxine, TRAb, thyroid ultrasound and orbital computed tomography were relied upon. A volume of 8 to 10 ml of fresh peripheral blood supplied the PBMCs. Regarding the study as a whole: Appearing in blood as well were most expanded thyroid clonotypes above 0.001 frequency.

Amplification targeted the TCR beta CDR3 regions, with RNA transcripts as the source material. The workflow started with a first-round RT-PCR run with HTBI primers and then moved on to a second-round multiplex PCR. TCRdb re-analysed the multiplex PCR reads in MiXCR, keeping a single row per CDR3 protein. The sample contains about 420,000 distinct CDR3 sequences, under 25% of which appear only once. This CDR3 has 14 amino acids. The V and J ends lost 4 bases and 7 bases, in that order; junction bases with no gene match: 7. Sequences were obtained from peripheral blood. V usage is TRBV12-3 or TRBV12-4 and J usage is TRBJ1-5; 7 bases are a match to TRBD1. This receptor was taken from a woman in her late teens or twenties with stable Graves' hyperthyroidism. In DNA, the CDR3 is TGTGCCAGCAGTTCCACCAGGGGGTTCCAGCCCCAGCATTTT. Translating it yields CASSSTRGFQPQHF.